This TCR beta chain was obtained from a study of blood T cell repertoires in COVID-19 (dated by TCRdb to 2020 to 2022). With regard to the full study: Samples from collaborators originated in the United States, Italy and Spain and spanned both the acute and convalescent phases of COVID-19. Samples were obtained from the ongoing ImmuneRACE study (first 160 participants) and from approximately 1,200 subjects provided by 6 global collaborators. The prospective study material was composed of cDNA or gDNA derived from T cells, B-cell-depleted T cells, or PBMCs. Where available, HLA class I and class II types were obtained from metadata supplied by the sample provider rather than from assay-based typing. Sample metadata almost always included a de-identified subject ID, COVID-19 status, age in years and sex. Subjects who had been exposed to COVID-19, were actively infected with it, or had recovered from it provided the deeply sampled blood TCRbeta repertoires that made up the dataset. A freely available public database, intended as a resource for researchers studying the immune response to SARS-CoV-2, is where the repertoires were released.

The immunoSEQ Assay, a bias-controlled multiplex PCR, was used to amplify TCRbeta CDR3 regions from genomic DNA. Per the original workflow: The number of nucleated cells in each sample was estimated by amplification of reference gene primers within the assay. To quantify the absolute abundance of each unique TCRbeta CDR3 rearrangement, sequence reads were collapsed and filtered. For each sample, productive Simpson clonality was calculated by taking the square root of Simpson's diversity index across productive rearrangements. TCRdb obtained this table from immuneACCESS and retained in-frame rearrangements with V and J assigned. These tables miss some clones; where compared with another copy, unresolved V genes account for less than half of the shortfall, and the remainder is unexplained. V, J and clone size reflect that table, while D and trimming were determined from the DNA. Here the sample has around 230,000 clones; around 84% occur a single time. The ten largest clones take up 2% to 2.5% of the sample.

Trimming removed 5 bases from V and 4 bases from J, leaving 17 bases between the germline ends. The CDR3 covers 15 residues, taking in both the cysteine and the phenylalanine. The kept DNA is CDR3 alone, 45 bases in frame from the first base. The germline V gene (reference sequence) gives CDR1 as LNHDA and CDR2 as SQIVND. Overall study results and their limits: Clinical and demographic metadata were provided uncurated, with the amount varying by source and participant.

A remark on this clone: The antigen it binds to is not known. No base-level quality is on record; no much larger clone is a single base apart.

Another Seattle source contributed samples from volunteer blood donors who had recovered from COVID-19. Collaborating institutions collected whole blood in K2EDTA tubes following their own protocols. For TCRbeta analysis, collaborators shipped samples in one of three forms: frozen whole blood, isolated PBMCs, or DNA extracted from either of those sample types. The sequencing input was peripheral blood. The rearrangement joined TRBV19 to TRBJ1-2, with TRBD1 as a weak D call on 6 bases. The TCR comes from a man in his forties who had recovered from COVID-19. The CDR3 is CASSAQGQRVYGYTF. In nucleotides, the sequence is TGTGCCAGTAGTGCACAGGGCCAAAGAGTCTATGGCTACACCTTC.